This T cell receptor beta chain was retrieved from a study of monozygotic twins with inflammatory bowel disease. From roughly 3,300 ng of total RNA, each TCR library was prepared. TCRdb processed the 5' RACE reads again and assigns one entry to each CDR3 protein, with no DNA. The sample table sets out some 330,000 distinct CDR3 sequences. The CDR3 length is 13 residues. CDR1 DFQATT and CDR2 SNEGSKA come from the germline V gene (reference sequence). Sequenced material: blood. The chain employs TRBV20-1 and TRBJ2-7; TCRdb designates TRBD2, a call that cannot be tested without DNA. The clonotype comes from a human donor with ulcerative colitis or Crohn's disease, or a healthy co-twin of an affected twin (not recorded which). The CDR3 here is CSAISGSEVEQYF.